These 27 T cell receptor beta chains were sequenced from one sample in a study of T cell repertoires in cytomegalovirus infection. Antigens for these TCRs are unknown. TCRdb reprocessed the reads via MiXCR and lists one record per CDR3 protein. The repertoire includes around 900,000 distinct CDR3 sequences, about a third of them detected once, and about 14% sits in the top ten. The sequencing used cultured CD8+ T cells from PBMCs, collected from culture after CMV antigen stimulation. The receptors were sampled from a human donor in good health (CMV status not recorded). Some clones in this sample may be carry-over from other donors' samples.

The V call is TRBV4-3, the J call TRBJ1-1; the D is unclear. V was shortened by 0 bases and J by 3 bases, with 11 bases between the two germline ends. The germline V gene has CDR1 LGHNA and CDR2 YSLEER. The CDR3 totals 15 residues. Here the CDR3 reads CASSQDRSAYTEAFF. In DNA form, the CDR3 reads TGCGCCAGCAGCCAAGATCGGAGTGCTTACACTGAAGCTTTCTTT.

V and J are TRBV7-3 and TRBJ2-1, with D possibly being TRBD2 (5 bases). This CDR3 is built from 14 residues. V dropped 5 bases and J dropped 8 bases, with 16 bases sitting between them. Per germline, CDR1 SGHTA and CDR2 FQGTGA. CDR3 protein: CASSLSGLWDEQFF. The CDR3 DNA sequence: TGTGCCAGCAGCCTCTCAGGACTTTGGGATGAGCAGTTCTTC.

This clonotype was detected a few times. The genes are TRBV27 and TRBJ1-2, with 11 bases lining up with TRBD1. The germline V gene has CDR1 MNHEY and CDR2 SMNVEV (reference sequence). The CDR3 length is 14 residues. V lost 6 bases, J lost 9 bases, and 9 bases stayed unmatched. CDR3 protein: CASSPGTGGWSYTF. The DNA for the CDR3 is TGTGCCAGCAGCCCTGGGACAGGGGGTTGGAGCTACACCTTC.

The V call is TRBV24-1, the J call TRBJ1-1; TRBD1 is a possible D gene (5 bases). Per germline, CDR1 KGHDR and CDR2 SFDVKD. This CDR3 spans 14 amino acids. V was shortened by 7 bases and J by 1 base, with 12 bases between the two germline ends. CDR3 sequence (DNA): TGTGCCACCAGGGACAAGGTCGGGAACACTGAAGCTTTCTTT. Residues: CATRDKVGNTEAFF.

The chain has TRBV7-8 and TRBJ2-1; 9 nucleotides align to TRBD2. Germline V lookup: CDR1 SGHVS, CDR2 FQNEAQ. V trimming: 4 bases; J trimming: 2 bases; junction bases outside the gene matches: 6. The CDR3 consists of 16 residues. CDR3 region: CASSWGLAGAYNEQFF. In nucleotides, the CDR3 is TGTGCCAGCAGCTGGGGACTAGCCGGCGCCTACAATGAGCAGTTCTTC.

This clonotype has only a few counts. The chain combines TRBV12-3 or TRBV12-4 with TRBJ1-1; the match to TRBD1 covers 10 bases. Trimming removed 6 bases from V and 11 bases from J; junction bases left unmatched: 12. This CDR3 region has 14 residues. This chain's CDR3 is CASSPGTGASEAFF. In nucleotides, the CDR3 is TGTGCCAGCAGCCCTGGGACAGGGGCTTCGGAGGCTTTCTTT.

This clonotype has a handful of counts. The chain uses TRBV7-3 and TRBJ1-1; no clear D gene. CDR3 length: 17 residues. CDR1 and CDR2 from the germline V gene are SGHTA and FQGTGA. Trimming removed 1 base at V and 3 bases at J, with 18 bases between. This CDR3 is CASSLKGRAGPDTEAFF. CDR3 bases: TGTGCCAGCAGCTTAAAAGGTCGTGCAGGTCCTGACACTGAAGCTTTCTTT.

The chain recombines TRBV29-1 with TRBJ1-1, with D possibly being TRBD1 (6 bases). Germline V lookup: CDR1 SQVTM, CDR2 ANQGSEA. Trimming pared 4 bases from V and 1 base from J, leaving 13 bases between. The CDR3 extends over 14 amino acids. CDR3 region: CSVGADRRNTEAFF. Written as DNA, the CDR3 is TGCAGCGTTGGCGCTGACAGGAGGAACACTGAAGCTTTCTTT.

The chain recombines TRBV5-6 with TRBJ1-2; TRBD1 matches at 9 bases. Germline V CDR1 and CDR2: SGHDT, YYEEEE. V was pared by 4 bases and J by 6 bases, with 7 bases of the junction left unmatched. This CDR3 is 14 amino acids long. CDR3 DNA: TGTGCCAGCAGCACCGACAGGGGGATTAATGGCTACACCTTC. It translates to CASSTDRGINGYTF.

The chain uses TRBV5-4 and TRBJ1-6; unclear D gene. CDR1 is SGHNT and CDR2 is YYREEE in the germline V gene (reference sequence). V was clipped by 1 base and J by 5 bases, with 7 bases between them. The CDR3 spans 14 residues. The DNA for the CDR3 is TGTGCCAGCAGCTTGTTTCAGAATAATTCACCCCTCCACTTT. Translating it yields CASSLFQNNSPLHF.

This clonotype was observed at least ten times. The genes are TRBV7-8 and TRBJ1-1; D is ambiguous. Germline assignment: CDR1 SGHVS and CDR2 FQNEAQ. The CDR3 length is 15 residues. With 4 bases removed from V and 0 bases from J, the gap between germline ends came to 12 bases. CDR3 protein: CASSSNTRVNTEAFF. The DNA of the CDR3 is TGTGCCAGCAGCTCAAACACACGGGTGAACACTGAAGCTTTCTTT.

Worth noting for this clonotype: The junction departs from germline at one end; a sequencing error may be responsible. The CDR3 region is CAIRRKEGSQNQQDF. The CDR3 region has the DNA TGTGCCATCCGAAGAAAAGAAGGGTCTCAAAACCAACAGGATTTT. The chain links TRBV10-3 to TRBJ1-3; perhaps TRBD1 as D (5 bases). Germline CDR1 reads ENHRY; CDR2 reads SYGVKD. This CDR3 is 15 amino acids long.

This clonotype was recorded a few times. The rearrangement uses TRBV28 and TRBJ2-7; D possibly corresponds to TRBD1 (6 bases). Looked up from germline, CDR1 is MDHEN and CDR2 is SYDVKM. CDR3 length: 14 amino acids. V dropped 3 bases and J dropped 2 bases, with 11 bases sitting between them. CDR3 coding DNA: TGTGCCAGCAGTTTTGCTGGACAGACCTACGAGCAGTACGTC. The encoded protein is CASSFAGQTYEQYV.

This clonotype turned up a few times. The chain couples TRBV6-1 to TRBJ2-5; 8 nucleotides match TRBD2. The CDR3 spans 14 residues. Germline loops: CDR1 MNHNS, CDR2 SASEGT. Trimming at V came to 4 bases and at J to 4 bases, leaving 5 bases not matched to a gene. CDR3 region: CASSAVGTRETQYF. CDR3 bases: TGTGCCAGCAGTGCCGTGGGGACTAGAGAGACCCAGTACTTC.

This clonotype was counted many times. The chain has TRBV12-3 or TRBV12-4 and TRBJ2-7; the D gene is possibly TRBD1 (6 bases). This CDR3 region has 16 residues. Trimming left V 3 bases short and J 0 bases short, with 15 bases between. The CDR3 sequence: CASSFKQGPSSYEQYF. CDR3 nucleotides: TGTGCCAGCAGTTTCAAGCAGGGGCCTAGCTCCTACGAGCAGTACTTC.

The V and J genes are TRBV2 and TRBJ1-1, with TRBD1 as a possible D gene (5 bases). The V gene lost 9 bases and the J gene lost 8 bases, with 13 bases spanning the gap. Germline V gives CDR1 SNHLY, CDR2 FYNNEI. CDR3 size: 11 residues. CDR3 coding DNA: TGTGCCAGAGGGACGGGTTTGGAAGCTTTCTTT. Translation: CARGTGLEAFF.

There are many counts of this clonotype. V gene TRBV7-6 combines with J gene TRBJ2-2; TRBD1 matches at 9 bases. Germline CDR1 SGHVS, CDR2 FNYEAQ. The ends lost 7 bases at V and 7 bases at J; junction bases unmatched: 7. This CDR3 is 14 amino acids long. CDR3: CASTTGGYIGELFF. CDR3 nucleotide sequence: TGTGCCAGCACCACAGGGGGCTATATCGGGGAGCTGTTTTTT.

This sequence joins TRBV27 and TRBJ1-6; D remains ambiguous. Trimming stripped 0 bases from V and 8 bases from J, with 8 bases between. This CDR3 comprises 14 residues. The germline gives CDR1 MNHEY, CDR2 SMNVEV (reference sequence). CDR3 coding DNA: TGTGCCAGCAGTTTATCCCCCGACCATTCACCCCTCCACTTT. Its protein is CASSLSPDHSPLHF.

There are a few counts of this clonotype. The chain links TRBV18 to TRBJ2-3, with D perhaps matching TRBD1 (6 bases). Per the germline V gene, CDR1 is KGHSH and CDR2 is LQKENI. Trimming pared 2 bases from V and 6 bases from J, leaving 21 bases between. The CDR3 is 17 amino acids. CDR3 region: CASSPTTLLTGLDTQYF. Written as DNA, the CDR3 is TGTGCCAGCTCACCAACTACCCTCCTGACAGGTTTGGATACGCAGTATTTT.

This clonotype was counted many times. For the CDR3, the DNA is TGTGCCACCGCGGGACTAGCGGGGGGACCTAGCACAGATACGCAGTATTTT. Its protein product is CATAGLAGGPSTDTQYF. V usage is TRBV19 and J usage is TRBJ2-3; 15 nucleotides agree with TRBD2. V shed 10 bases, J shed 0 bases, and the junction held 8 bases outside the gene matches. This CDR3 spans 17 amino acids. Per germline, CDR1 LNHDA and CDR2 SQIVND (reference sequence).

V gene TRBV4-1 combines with J gene TRBJ2-1, with TRBD1 matching 9 bases. This CDR3 spans 15 amino acids. CDR1 is MGHRA, CDR2 YSYEKL, per germline. V dropped 6 bases and J dropped 1; count of bases not matched to a gene: 4. The CDR3 nucleotides are TGCGCCAGCAGTCGGACAGGGGTTTCCTACAATGAGCAGTTCTTC. This sequence encodes CASSRTGVSYNEQFF.

There are a few counts of this clonotype. The V and J genes are TRBV7-6 and TRBJ1-1; D is undetermined. The V end was cut by 5 bases, the J end by 6 bases, with 10 bases between. CDR1 is SGHVS and CDR2 is FNYEAQ in the germline V gene. This CDR3 spans 12 amino acids. The CDR3 DNA reads TGTGCCAGCAGCGAACCGGACTCTGAAGCTTTCTTT. Amino acids: CASSEPDSEAFF.

This clonotype was seen only a few times. The chain is built from TRBV12-3 or TRBV12-4 and TRBJ1-2; D remains unclear. CDR3 length equals 12 residues. The germline V and J ends were trimmed by 4 bases and 3 bases, with 6 bases remaining between them. CDR3 sequence reads: CASSSQDYGYTF. The CDR3 nucleotides are TGTGCCAGCAGTTCCCAGGACTATGGCTACACCTTC.

The chain links TRBV7-9 to TRBJ1-3, with 9 bases identical to TRBD1. The CDR3 runs to 14 residues. J gave up 5 bases and V 4 bases, and 3 bases lay outside the gene matches. CDR1 and CDR2 (germline): SEHNR, FQNEAQ (reference sequence). The CDR3 DNA reads as TGTGCCAGCAGCTCGGGACAGGGAAGAAACACCATATATTTT. This translates into CASSSGQGRNTIYF.

This clonotype was seen a handful of times. This chain joins TRBV6-1 and TRBJ2-7; 9 positions agree with TRBD2. The V and J ends lost 8 bases and 7 bases, in that order; junction bases with no gene match: 9. Germline loops: CDR1 MNHNS, CDR2 SASEGT. This CDR3 is 13 amino acids long. CDR3 nucleotide sequence: TGTGCCAGCGCGACTAGCGGATCTCAGGAGCAGTACTTC. Translating gives CASATSGSQEQYF.

Only a few counts were recorded for this clonotype. This sequence joins TRBV9 and TRBJ2-1; 7 positions agree with TRBD1. Germline V gene data show CDR1 as SGDLS and CDR2 as YYNGEE. V lost 3 bases, J lost 1 base, and 4 bases stayed unmatched. The CDR3 runs to 15 residues. Here the CDR3 DNA reads TGTGCCAGCAGCGACAGGGGCCTGTCCTACAATGAGCAGTTCTTC. This codes for CASSDRGLSYNEQFF.

The count of this clonotype is one. The chain uses TRBV7-9 and TRBJ2-7; TRBD1 might be the D (7 bases). This CDR3 spans 16 amino acids. CDR1 is SEHNR, CDR2 FQNEAQ, per germline (reference sequence). V lost 6 bases to trimming and J lost 7 bases, with 25 bases between them. The CDR3 spells CASRLSGQVSFEEQYV. The CDR3 bases are TGTGCCAGCAGACTTAGCGGACAGGTGAGTTTTGAGGAGCAGTACGTC.